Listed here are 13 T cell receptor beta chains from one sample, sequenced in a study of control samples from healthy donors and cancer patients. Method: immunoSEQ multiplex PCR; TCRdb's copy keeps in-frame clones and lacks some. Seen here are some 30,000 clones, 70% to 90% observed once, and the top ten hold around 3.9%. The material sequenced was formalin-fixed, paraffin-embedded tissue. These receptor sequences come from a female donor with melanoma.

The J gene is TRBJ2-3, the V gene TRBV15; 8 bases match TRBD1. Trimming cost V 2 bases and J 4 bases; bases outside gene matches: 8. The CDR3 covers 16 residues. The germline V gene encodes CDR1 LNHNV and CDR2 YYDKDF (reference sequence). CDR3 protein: CATSRRGDRLADTQYF. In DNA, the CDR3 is TGTGCCACCAGCAGACGTGGGGACAGGCTCGCAGATACGCAGTATTTT.

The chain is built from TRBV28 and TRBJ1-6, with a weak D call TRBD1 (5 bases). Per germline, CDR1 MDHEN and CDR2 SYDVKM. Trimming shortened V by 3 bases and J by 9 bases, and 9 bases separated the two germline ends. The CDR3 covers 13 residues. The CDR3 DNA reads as TGTGCCAGCAGTTTGGCAGGGTTTTCACCCCTCCACTTT. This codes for CASSLAGFSPLHF. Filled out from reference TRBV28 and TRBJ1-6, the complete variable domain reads DVKVTQSSRYLVKRTGEKVFLECVQDMDHENMFWYRQDPGLGLRLIYFSYDVKMKEKGDIPEGYSVSREKKERFSLILESASTNQTSMYLCASSLAGFSPLHFGNGTRLTVT.

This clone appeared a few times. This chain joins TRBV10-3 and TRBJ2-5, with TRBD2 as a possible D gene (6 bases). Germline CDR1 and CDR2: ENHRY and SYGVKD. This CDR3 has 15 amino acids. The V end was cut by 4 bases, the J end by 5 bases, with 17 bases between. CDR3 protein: CAISVGRGVGETQYF. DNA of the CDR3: TGTGCCATCAGTGTCGGGAGAGGGGTAGGGGAGACCCAGTACTTC.

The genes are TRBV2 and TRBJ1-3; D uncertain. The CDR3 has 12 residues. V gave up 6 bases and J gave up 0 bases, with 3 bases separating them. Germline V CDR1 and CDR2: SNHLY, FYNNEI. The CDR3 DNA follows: TGTGCCAGCAGGAGCTCTGGAAACACCATATATTTT. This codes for CASRSSGNTIYF.

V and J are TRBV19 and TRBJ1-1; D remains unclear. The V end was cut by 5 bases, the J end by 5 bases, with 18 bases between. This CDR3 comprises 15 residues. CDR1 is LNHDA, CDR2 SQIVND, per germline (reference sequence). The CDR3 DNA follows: TGTGCCAGTAGTCCTGGACGGAGCCTCAGGACTGAAGCTTTCTTT. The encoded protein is CASSPGRSLRTEAFF.

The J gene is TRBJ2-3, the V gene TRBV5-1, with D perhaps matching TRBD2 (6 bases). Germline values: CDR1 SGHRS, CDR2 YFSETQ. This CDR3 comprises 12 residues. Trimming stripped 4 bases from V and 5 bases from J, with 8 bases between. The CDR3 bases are TGCGCCAGCAGCCCGGGGGAAGATACGCAGTATTTT. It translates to CASSPGEDTQYF.

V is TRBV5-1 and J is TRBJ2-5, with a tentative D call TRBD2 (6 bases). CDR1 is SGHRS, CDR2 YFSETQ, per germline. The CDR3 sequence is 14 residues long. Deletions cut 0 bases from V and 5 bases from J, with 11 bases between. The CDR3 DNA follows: TGCGCCAGCAGCTTGGTTGGAGGGACGGAGACCCAGTACTTC. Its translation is CASSLVGGTETQYF.

CDR3 nucleotide sequence: TGCGCCAGCAGCTTGGTTATAGCGGGAGGGCAAAATGAGCAGTTCTTC. Translation gives CASSLVIAGGQNEQFF. J is TRBJ2-1 and V is TRBV5-1; 11 bases are a match to TRBD2. Per the germline V gene, CDR1 is SGHRS and CDR2 is YFSETQ. The V segment lost 0 bases and the J segment 7 bases; nucleotides outside the gene matches: 6. CDR3 length: 16 amino acids.

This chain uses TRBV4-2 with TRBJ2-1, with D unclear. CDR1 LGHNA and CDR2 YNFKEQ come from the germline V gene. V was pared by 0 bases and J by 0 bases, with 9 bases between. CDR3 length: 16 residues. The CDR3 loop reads CASSQEGKNSYNEQFF. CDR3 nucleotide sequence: TGTGCCAGCAGCCAAGAAGGGAAAAACTCCTACAATGAGCAGTTCTTC.

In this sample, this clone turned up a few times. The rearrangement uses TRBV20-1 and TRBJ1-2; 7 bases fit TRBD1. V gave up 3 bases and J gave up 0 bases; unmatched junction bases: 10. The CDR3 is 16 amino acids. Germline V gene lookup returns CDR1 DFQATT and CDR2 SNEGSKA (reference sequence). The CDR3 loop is CSASLPGTAPNYGYTF. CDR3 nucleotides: TGCAGTGCTAGTCTACCAGGGACAGCCCCTAACTATGGCTACACCTTC.

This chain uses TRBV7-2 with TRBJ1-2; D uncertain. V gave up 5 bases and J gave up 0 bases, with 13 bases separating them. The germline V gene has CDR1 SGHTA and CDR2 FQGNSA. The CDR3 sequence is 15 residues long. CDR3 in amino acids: CASSITFRANYGYTF. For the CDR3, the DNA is TGTGCCAGCAGCATAACTTTCCGGGCTAACTATGGCTACACCTTC.

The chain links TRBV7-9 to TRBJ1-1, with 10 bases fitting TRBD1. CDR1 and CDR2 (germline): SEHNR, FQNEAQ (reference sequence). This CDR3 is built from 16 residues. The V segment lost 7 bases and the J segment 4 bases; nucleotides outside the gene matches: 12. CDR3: CASTYGDRGPGTEAFF. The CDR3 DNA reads TGTGCCAGCACCTACGGTGACAGGGGGCCGGGCACTGAAGCTTTCTTT.

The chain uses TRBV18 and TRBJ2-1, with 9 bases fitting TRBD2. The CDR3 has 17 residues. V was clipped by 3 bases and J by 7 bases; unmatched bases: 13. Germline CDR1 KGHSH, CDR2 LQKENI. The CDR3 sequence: CASSPVLAGASANEQFF. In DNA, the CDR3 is TGTGCCAGCTCACCGGTACTAGCGGGCGCGTCCGCGAATGAGCAGTTCTTC. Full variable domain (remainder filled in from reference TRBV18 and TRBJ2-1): NAGVMQNPRHLVRRRGQEARLRCSPMKGHSHVYWYRQLPEEGLKFMVYLQKENIIDESGMPKERFSAEFPKEGPSILRIQQVVRGDSAAYFCASSPVLAGASANEQFFGPGTRLTVL.